Sequencing of this TCR beta chain was carried out in a study of OX40 agonist ivuxolimab in advanced cancers. Overall study context: Checkpoint inhibitors had been given previously to under 50% of patients. Points from the study as a whole: Clonal expansion was seen in CD4+ and CD8+ blood T cells by week 6 at 0.1 to 3.0 mg/kg. CD8+ T cells were the subset that, on average, had more expanded clones than CD4+.

Note on this clone: Its antigen remains unknown.

Here immunoSEQ multiplex PCR was the method, and the copy in TCRdb shows in-frame clones only, minus some. The sample records some 74,000 clones, around 80% being singletons. The CDR3 runs to 13 residues. Germline-derived CDR1 and CDR2 are SGHTS and YDEGEE. V shed 4 bases and J shed 4 bases, with 11 bases lying between them. Autoimmune disease history or systemic immunosuppression was exclusionary. Sequencing was performed on CD4+ or CD8+ T cells sorted from blood, taken in a trial of the OX40 agonist ivuxolimab. This clonotype was sampled from an adult with an advanced solid tumor such as melanoma, head and neck, liver or kidney cancer. The chain uses TRBV5-8 and TRBJ1-2, with D perhaps matching TRBD1 (5 bases). The CDR3 bases are TGTGCCAGCAGCCCCGAGGGGCTCTATGGCTACACCTTC. It encodes CASSPEGLYGYTF.